The rows below give T cell receptor beta chains drawn from one sample of a study of blood T cell repertoires in COVID-19. Profiling relied on immunoSEQ multiplex PCR, and the TCRdb table lists in-frame clones only, not all of them. The repertoire consists of around 70,000 clones, with 75% to 85% occurring once and the leading ten covering roughly 18%. Sequenced: peripheral blood. The origin of the receptors is a man aged 70-80 years who had recovered from COVID-19. The CDR3 runs from the conserved cysteine through the conserved F or W. The D gene is left open where the match is weak. Size tells how often a clone was seen (once, few, many) or the class of an expanded clone, and some rows leave it out.

D,V,J,size,DNA,CDR3
TRBD1,TRBV7-8,TRBJ2-7,NA,TGTGCCAGCAGCCGAGAACAGGGGATGGTCTACGAGCAGTACTTC,CASSREQGMVYEQYF
TRBD1,TRBV28,TRBJ1-4,NA,TGTGCCAGCAGCCCCTCGACAGGGGTAGATGAAAAACTGTTTTTT,CASSPSTGVDEKLFF
TRBD2,TRBV11-2,TRBJ2-7,NA,TGTGCCAGCAGCTTAGTTGAGCGGGGCCTCTCCTACGAGCAGTACTTC,CASSLVERGLSYEQYF
NA,TRBV28,TRBJ2-3,NA,TGTGCCAGCAAACTTTCCGAGGGAGGCGCTTTTGATACGCAGTATTTT,CASKLSEGGAFDTQYF
NA,TRBV7-9,TRBJ2-1,NA,TGTGCCAGCAGCTTAGGCGGGAACTACAATGAGCAGTTCTTC,CASSLGGNYNEQFF
NA,TRBV29-1,TRBJ2-7,NA,TGCAGCGTCATACGGGGCGGGGAGACCTACGAGCAGTACTTC,CSVIRGGETYEQYF
TRBD1,TRBV5-4,TRBJ2-3,NA,TGTGCCAGCAGCTTGGATGGGACAGTGGTCACCCATACGCAGTATTTT,CASSLDGTVVTHTQYF
TRBD1,TRBV2,TRBJ2-7,NA,TGTGCCAGCAGTGTCAGGGACAGGGGGGCCGAGCAGTACTTC,CASSVRDRGAEQYF
TRBD1,TRBV28,TRBJ1-2,NA,TGTGCCAGCAGTCCCGCCCCCGGGACAGGGTGGAAAAGTAACTATGGCTACACCTTC,CASSPAPGTGWKSNYGYTF
NA,TRBV28,TRBJ1-3,NA,TGTGCCAGCAGTTTAACAGCATCCTCCTCTGGAAACACCATATATTTT,CASSLTASSSGNTIYF
NA,TRBV18,TRBJ2-3,NA,TGTGCCAGCTCACCCACAGGGATGGTGACAGATACGCAGTATTTT,CASSPTGMVTDTQYF
NA,TRBV7-2,TRBJ1-2,NA,TGTGCCAGCAGCTTACCCCACAACAACGGCTACACCTTC,CASSLPHNNGYTF
TRBD2,TRBV19,TRBJ2-1,NA,TGTGCCAGTAGTATAAGAAGCGGGAGGGCCAGTGGTGAGCAGTTCTTC,CASSIRSGRASGEQFF
NA,TRBV9,TRBJ1-2,NA,TGTGCCAGCAGCGTAGACCAGTATGGCTACACCTTC,CASSVDQYGYTF
NA,TRBV5-1,TRBJ2-3,NA,TGCGCCAGCAGCTTGGGCCGGGGGGCCATGACAGATACGCAGTATTTT,CASSLGRGAMTDTQYF
NA,TRBV7-6,TRBJ2-6,NA,TGTGCCAGCAGCTTCATTGAAATGAGGTACTCTGGGGCCAACGTCCTGACTTTC,CASSFIEMRYSGANVLTF
NA,TRBV7-9,TRBJ2-7,once,TGTGCCAGCAGCTTAGGGACTTCCACCGAGCAGTACTTC,CASSLGTSTEQYF
TRBD2,TRBV7-2,TRBJ2-1,medium-sized,TGTGCCAGCAGCTTAGCGAGAGCGGGGGGGCTCAATGAGCAGTTCTTC,CASSLARAGGLNEQFF
TRBD1,TRBV24-1,TRBJ1-2,NA,TGTGCCACCAATACCGGGACAGACACTGGCTACACCTTC,CATNTGTDTGYTF
TRBD2,TRBV6-5,TRBJ2-5,NA,TGTGCCAGCACCGGGAGGGTGGAGACCCAGTACTTC,CASTGRVETQYF
TRBD2,TRBV5-4,TRBJ2-1,NA,TGTGCCAGCAGCGGGCGGACTAGCGGGGGGTTTGAGCAGTTCTTC,CASSGRTSGGFEQFF
TRBD1,TRBV4-3,TRBJ1-6,few,TGCGCCACACGACAGGGAGTCGGGAATTCACCCCTCCACTTT,CATRQGVGNSPLHF
TRBD1,TRBV4-1,TRBJ2-2,NA,TGCGCCAGCAGACCTCACAGGGGTCATGTCACCGGGGAGCTGTTTTTT,CASRPHRGHVTGELFF
NA,TRBV19,TRBJ2-5,NA,TGTGCCAGTAGTATAGAAGTGGGGAGAGAGACCCAGTACTTC,CASSIEVGRETQYF
TRBD1,TRBV7-8,TRBJ1-5,NA,TGTGCCAGCAGCTTGACAGGGGACAACAATCAGCCCCAGCATTTT,CASSLTGDNNQPQHF
TRBD2,TRBV19,TRBJ2-1,NA,TGTGCCAGTAGTATGGGGGGGAATGAGCAGTTCTTC,CASSMGGNEQFF
NA,TRBV5-1,TRBJ2-3,NA,TGCGCCAGCAGCTTGGGTGGAGGGGGCACTGATAGCACAGATACGCAGTATTTT,CASSLGGGGTDSTDTQYF
TRBD1,TRBV9,TRBJ1-1,NA,TGTGCCAGCAGCGGAGGGGGACAGGGGGCGACTGAAGCTTTCTTT,CASSGGGQGATEAFF
TRBD1,TRBV18,TRBJ2-7,once,TGTGCCAGCTCACCGGGACAGGGGGCCGAGCAGTACTTC,CASSPGQGAEQYF
NA,TRBV7-2,TRBJ2-1,NA,TGTGCCAGCAGCTTAGCCGTAGTCTATGAGCAGTTCTTC,CASSLAVVYEQFF
TRBD1,TRBV14,TRBJ1-2,NA,TGTGCCAGCAGCCAAGAACCAACCGGGACAGGCAGGGGCTACACCTTC,CASSQEPTGTGRGYTF
NA,TRBV6-4,TRBJ2-2,NA,TGTGCCAGCAGTGACAGCGTCGGGAGAACACCCCTGTTTTTT,CASSDSVGRTPLFF
NA,TRBV6-5,TRBJ2-7,NA,TGTGCCAGCAAACGATATGGGGGGATCTACGAGCAGTACTTC,CASKRYGGIYEQYF
NA,TRBV7-2,TRBJ2-1,few,TGTGCCAGCAGCTTGGACACAGGGTTTCGTCTTGAGCAGTTCTTC,CASSLDTGFRLEQFF
TRBD1,TRBV29-1,TRBJ2-6,few,TGCAGCGCCGGAGCCCTGGACAGGGTAAGTTTTTGGTCAGGGGCCAACGTCCTGACTTTC,CSAGALDRVSFWSGANVLTF
NA,TRBV19,TRBJ2-2,NA,TGTGCCAGTAGTAAGGACAGAAACACCGGGGAGCTGTTTTTT,CASSKDRNTGELFF
TRBD2,TRBV5-1,TRBJ2-2,NA,TGCGCCAGCAGCTCCGGACTAGCGGGGGGGTCCGGGGAGCTGTTTTTT,CASSSGLAGGSGELFF
NA,TRBV6-2/TRBV6-3,TRBJ2-7,NA,TGTGCCAGCAGTTACTCGGTGGGAGTAGGTTACGAGCAGTACTTC,CASSYSVGVGYEQYF
TRBD1,TRBV29-1,TRBJ2-7,NA,TGCAGCGTGTACAGGGGAGACTCCTACGAGCAGTACTTC,CSVYRGDSYEQYF
TRBD2,TRBV5-1,TRBJ2-3,NA,TGCGCCAGCAGCTTGGAGCGGGGGGGATACACAGATACGCAGTATTTT,CASSLERGGYTDTQYF
NA,TRBV19,TRBJ2-1,NA,TGTGCCAGTAGAGGTATCACAGGAGTATACAATGAGCAGTTCTTC,CASRGITGVYNEQFF
TRBD1,TRBV19,TRBJ1-5,NA,TGTGCCAGCTCCGGGACAGGGGGCGCGGATCAGCCCCAGCATTTT,CASSGTGGADQPQHF
NA,TRBV12-5,TRBJ2-2,few,TGTGCTAGTGTTAGGGGTCCTACGGCCACCGGGGAGCTGTTTTTT,CASVRGPTATGELFF
TRBD1,TRBV28,TRBJ1-5,NA,TGTGCCAGCAGTTTAGGGGCCCCTGAACCGGGACAGACCCCTTATAGCAATCAGCCCCAGCATTTT,CASSLGAPEPGQTPYSNQPQHF
TRBD1,TRBV18,TRBJ1-2,few,TGTGCCAGCTCCCTTGACAGGGCCTCTTCCTATGGCTACACCTTC,CASSLDRASSYGYTF
NA,TRBV6-5,TRBJ1-4,few,TGTGCCAGCAGTTACGGGGGGGCAACTAATGAAAAACTGTTTTTT,CASSYGGATNEKLFF
TRBD2,TRBV27,TRBJ2-1,many,TGTGCCAGCAGACCTACTAGCGGGAGGTCCTACAATGAGCAGTTCTTC,CASRPTSGRSYNEQFF
TRBD1,TRBV6-5,TRBJ2-1,NA,TGTGCCAGCAAGCCTCGGACAGGATACAATGAGCAGTTCTTC,CASKPRTGYNEQFF
NA,TRBV4-3,TRBJ1-2,NA,TGCGCCAGCAGCCAAGAAAAGAGTGACTATGGCTACACCTTC,CASSQEKSDYGYTF